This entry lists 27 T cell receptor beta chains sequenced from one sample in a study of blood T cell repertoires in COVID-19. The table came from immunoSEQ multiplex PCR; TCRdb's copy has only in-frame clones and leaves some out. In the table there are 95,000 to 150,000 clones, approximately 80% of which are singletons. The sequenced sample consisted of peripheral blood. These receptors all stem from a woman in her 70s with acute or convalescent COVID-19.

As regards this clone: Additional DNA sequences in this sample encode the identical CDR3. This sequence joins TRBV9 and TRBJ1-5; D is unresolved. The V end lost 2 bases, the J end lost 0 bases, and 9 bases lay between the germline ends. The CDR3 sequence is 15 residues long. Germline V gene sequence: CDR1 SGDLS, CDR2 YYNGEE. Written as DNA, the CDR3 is TGTGCCAGCAGCGTGGGTAGCAATAGCAATCAGCCCCAGCATTTT. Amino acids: CASSVGSNSNQPQHF.

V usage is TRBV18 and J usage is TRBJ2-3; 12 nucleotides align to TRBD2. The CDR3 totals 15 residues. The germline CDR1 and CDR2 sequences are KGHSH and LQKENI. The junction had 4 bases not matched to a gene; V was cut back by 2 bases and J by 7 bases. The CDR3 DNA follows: TGTGCCAGCTCACCAGAACTAGCGGGGGGCTATACGCAGTATTTT. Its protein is CASSPELAGGYTQYF. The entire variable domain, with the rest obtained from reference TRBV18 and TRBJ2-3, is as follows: NAGVMQNPRHLVRRRGQEARLRCSPMKGHSHVYWYRQLPEEGLKFMVYLQKENIIDESGMPKERFSAEFPKEGPSILRIQQVVRGDSAAYFCASSPELAGGYTQYFGPGTRLTVL.

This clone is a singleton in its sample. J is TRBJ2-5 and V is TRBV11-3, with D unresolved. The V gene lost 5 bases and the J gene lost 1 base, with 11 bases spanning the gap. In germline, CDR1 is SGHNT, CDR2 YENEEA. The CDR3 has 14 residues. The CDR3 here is CASSLFGSQETQYF. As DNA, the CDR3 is TGTGCCAGCAGCCTCTTCGGGTCCCAAGAGACCCAGTACTTC.

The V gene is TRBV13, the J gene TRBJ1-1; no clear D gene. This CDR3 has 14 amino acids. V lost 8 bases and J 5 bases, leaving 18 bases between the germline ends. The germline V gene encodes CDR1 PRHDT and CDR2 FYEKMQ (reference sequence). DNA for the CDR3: TGTGCCAGCTTAGCGACCTCGGAGGGTACTGAAGCTTTCTTT. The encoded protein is CASLATSEGTEAFF.

The CDR3 region has the DNA TGTGCCAGCAGACAGACGGGGGAGACGCAGTATTTT. Amino acid sequence: CASRQTGETQYF. The V gene is TRBV3-1 (or the pseudogene TRBV3-2), the J gene TRBJ2-3, with a possible D match to TRBD2 (6 bases). This CDR3 spans 12 amino acids. CDR1 LGHDT and CDR2 YNNKEL come from the germline V gene (reference sequence). Trimming stripped 6 bases from V and 9 bases from J, with 13 bases between.

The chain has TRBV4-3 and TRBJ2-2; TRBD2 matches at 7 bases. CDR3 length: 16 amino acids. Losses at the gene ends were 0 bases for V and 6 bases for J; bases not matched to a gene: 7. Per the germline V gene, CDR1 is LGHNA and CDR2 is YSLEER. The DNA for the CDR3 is TGCGCCAGCAGCCAAGATTCTCAACGGGGGGCCGGGGAGCTGTTTTTT. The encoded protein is CASSQDSQRGAGELFF.

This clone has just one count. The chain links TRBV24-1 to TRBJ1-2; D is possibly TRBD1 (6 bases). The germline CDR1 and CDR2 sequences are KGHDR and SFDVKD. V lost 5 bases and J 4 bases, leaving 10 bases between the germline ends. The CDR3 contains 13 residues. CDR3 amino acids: CATSVQGLYGYTF. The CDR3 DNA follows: TGTGCCACCAGTGTACAGGGTCTCTATGGCTACACCTTC.

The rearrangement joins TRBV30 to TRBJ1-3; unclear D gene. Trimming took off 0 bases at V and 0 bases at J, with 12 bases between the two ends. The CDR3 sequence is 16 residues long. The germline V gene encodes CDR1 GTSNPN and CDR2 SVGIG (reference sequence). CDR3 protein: CAWSVRDIYSGNTIYF. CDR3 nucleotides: TGTGCCTGGAGTGTACGAGATATCTACTCTGGAAACACCATATATTTT. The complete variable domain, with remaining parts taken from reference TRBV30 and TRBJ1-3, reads SQTIHQWPATLVQPVGSPLSLECTVEGTSNPNLYWYRQAAGRGLQLLFYSVGIGQISSEVPQNLSASRPQDRQFILSSKKLLLSDSGFYLCAWSVRDIYSGNTIYFGEGSWLTVV.

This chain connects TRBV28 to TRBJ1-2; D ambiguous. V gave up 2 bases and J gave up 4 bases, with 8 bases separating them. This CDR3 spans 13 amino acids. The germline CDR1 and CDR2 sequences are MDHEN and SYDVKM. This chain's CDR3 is CASSLTASYGYTF. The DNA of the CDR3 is TGTGCCAGCAGTTTAACAGCCTCCTATGGCTACACCTTC.

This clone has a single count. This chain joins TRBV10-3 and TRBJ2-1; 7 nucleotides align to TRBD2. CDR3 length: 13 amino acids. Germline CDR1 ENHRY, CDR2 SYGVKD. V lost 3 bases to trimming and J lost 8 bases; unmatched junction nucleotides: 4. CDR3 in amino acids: CAISDAAGDEQFF. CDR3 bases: TGTGCCATCAGTGACGCTGCGGGGGATGAGCAGTTCTTC.

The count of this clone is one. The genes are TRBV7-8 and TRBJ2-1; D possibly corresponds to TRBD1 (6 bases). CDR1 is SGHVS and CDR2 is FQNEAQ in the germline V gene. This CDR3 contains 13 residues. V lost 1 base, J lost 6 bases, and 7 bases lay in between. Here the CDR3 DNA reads TGTGCCAGCAGCTTAGTCAGGGGCAATGAGCAGTTCTTC. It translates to CASSLVRGNEQFF.

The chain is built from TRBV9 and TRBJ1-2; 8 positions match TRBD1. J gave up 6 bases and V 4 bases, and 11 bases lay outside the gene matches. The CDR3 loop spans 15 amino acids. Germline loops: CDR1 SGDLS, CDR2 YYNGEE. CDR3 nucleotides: TGTGCCAGCAGCCGAGAATGGACAGGGTGGAATGGCTACACCTTC. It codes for CASSREWTGWNGYTF.

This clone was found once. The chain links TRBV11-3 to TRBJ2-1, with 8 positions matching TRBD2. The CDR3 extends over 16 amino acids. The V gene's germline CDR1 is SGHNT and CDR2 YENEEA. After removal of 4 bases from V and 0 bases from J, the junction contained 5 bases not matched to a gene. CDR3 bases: TGTGCCAGCAGCTACCAGGCGGGGGGCTCCTACAATGAGCAGTTCTTC. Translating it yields CASSYQAGGSYNEQFF. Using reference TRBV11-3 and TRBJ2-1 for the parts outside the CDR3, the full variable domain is EAGVVQSPRYKIIEKKQPVAFWCNPISGHNTLYWYLQNLGQGPELLIRYENEEAVDDSQLPKDRFSAERLKGVDSTLKIQPAELGDSAVYLCASSYQAGGSYNEQFFGPGTRLTVL.

Here the CDR3 DNA reads TGCGCCAGCAGCCAATCCGGGACAGGATTAGAAGCTTTCTTT. Protein product: CASSQSGTGLEAFF. The chain couples TRBV4-3 to TRBJ1-1, with 8 bases fitting TRBD1. The CDR3 has 14 residues. Losses at the gene ends were 2 bases for V and 8 bases for J; bases not matched to a gene: 7. Germline V gene sequence: CDR1 LGHNA, CDR2 YSLEER.

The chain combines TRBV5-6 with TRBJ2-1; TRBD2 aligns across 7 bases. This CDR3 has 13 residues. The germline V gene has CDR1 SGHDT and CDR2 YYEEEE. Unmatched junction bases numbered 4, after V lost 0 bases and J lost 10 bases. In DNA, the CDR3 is TGTGCCAGCAGCTTGGATGACGGGGGGGAGCAGTTCTTC. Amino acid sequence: CASSLDDGGEQFF.

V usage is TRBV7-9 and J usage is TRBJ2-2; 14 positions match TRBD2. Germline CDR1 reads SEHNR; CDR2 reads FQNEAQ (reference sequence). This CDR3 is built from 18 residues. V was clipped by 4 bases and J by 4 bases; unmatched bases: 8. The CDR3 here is CASSSGLAGALGTGELFF. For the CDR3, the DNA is TGTGCCAGCAGCTCGGGACTAGCGGGGGCCCTGGGCACCGGGGAGCTGTTTTTT.

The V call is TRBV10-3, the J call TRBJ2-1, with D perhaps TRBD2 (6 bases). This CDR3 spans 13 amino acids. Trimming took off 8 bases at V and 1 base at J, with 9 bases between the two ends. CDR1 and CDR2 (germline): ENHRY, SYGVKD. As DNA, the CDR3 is TGTGCCATCGGTAGCGGATCCTACAATGAGCAGTTCTTC. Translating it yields CAIGSGSYNEQFF.

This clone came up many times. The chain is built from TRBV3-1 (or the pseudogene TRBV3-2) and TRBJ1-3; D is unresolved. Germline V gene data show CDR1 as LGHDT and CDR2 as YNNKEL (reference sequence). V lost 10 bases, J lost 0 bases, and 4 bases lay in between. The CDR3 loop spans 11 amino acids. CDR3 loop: CATHSGNTIYF. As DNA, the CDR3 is TGTGCCACACACTCTGGAAACACCATATATTTT.

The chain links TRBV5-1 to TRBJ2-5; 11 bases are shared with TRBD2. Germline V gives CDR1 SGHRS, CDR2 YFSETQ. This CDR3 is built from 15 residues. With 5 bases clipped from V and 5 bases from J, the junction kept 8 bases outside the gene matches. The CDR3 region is CASRISGGAFETQYF. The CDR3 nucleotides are TGCGCCAGCAGGATTAGCGGGGGGGCCTTTGAGACCCAGTACTTC.

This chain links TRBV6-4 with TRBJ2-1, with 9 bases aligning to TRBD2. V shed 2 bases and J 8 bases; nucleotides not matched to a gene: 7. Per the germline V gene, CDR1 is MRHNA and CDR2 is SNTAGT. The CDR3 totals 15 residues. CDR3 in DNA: TGTGCCAGCAGTGACGTGGCGGGGGGGCCGTATGAGCAGTTCTTC. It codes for CASSDVAGGPYEQFF.

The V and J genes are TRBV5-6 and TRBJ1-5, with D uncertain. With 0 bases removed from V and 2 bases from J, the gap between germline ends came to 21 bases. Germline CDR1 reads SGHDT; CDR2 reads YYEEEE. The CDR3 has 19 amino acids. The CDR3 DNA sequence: TGTGCCAGCAGCTTGGCTCAGGACTCAACTAGAGTGGGCAATCAGCCCCAGCATTTT. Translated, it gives CASSLAQDSTRVGNQPQHF.

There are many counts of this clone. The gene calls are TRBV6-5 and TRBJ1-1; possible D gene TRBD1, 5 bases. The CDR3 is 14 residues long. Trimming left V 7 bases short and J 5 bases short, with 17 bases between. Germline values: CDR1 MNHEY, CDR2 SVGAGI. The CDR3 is CASISFWEGTEAFF. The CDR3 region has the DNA TGTGCCAGCATCTCATTTTGGGAGGGGACTGAAGCTTTCTTT.

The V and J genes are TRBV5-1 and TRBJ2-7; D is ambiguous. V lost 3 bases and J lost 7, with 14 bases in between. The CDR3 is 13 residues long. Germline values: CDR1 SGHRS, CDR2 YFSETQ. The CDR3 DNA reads TGCGCCAGCAGCTCACCCCGGATCGGGGAGCAGTACTTC. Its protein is CASSSPRIGEQYF. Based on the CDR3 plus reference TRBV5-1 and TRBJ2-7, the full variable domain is KAGVTQTPRYLIKTRGQQVTLSCSPISGHRSVSWYQQTPGQGLQFLFEYFSETQRNKGNFPGRFSGRQFSNSRSEMNVSTLELGDSALYLCASSSPRIGEQYFGPGTRLTVT.

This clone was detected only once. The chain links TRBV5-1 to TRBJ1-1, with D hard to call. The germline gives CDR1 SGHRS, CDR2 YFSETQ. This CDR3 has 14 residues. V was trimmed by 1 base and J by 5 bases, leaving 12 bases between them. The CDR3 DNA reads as TGCGCCAGCAGCTTGTGGGGTCCGGGGACTGAAGCTTTCTTT. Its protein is CASSLWGPGTEAFF.

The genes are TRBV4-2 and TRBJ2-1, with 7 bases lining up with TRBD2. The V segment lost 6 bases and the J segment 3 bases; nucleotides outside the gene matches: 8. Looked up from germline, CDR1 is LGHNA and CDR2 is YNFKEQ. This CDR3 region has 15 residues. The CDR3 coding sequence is TGTGCCAGCAGTCCTAAGTCGGGGGGCTACAATGAGCAGTTCTTC. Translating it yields CASSPKSGGYNEQFF.

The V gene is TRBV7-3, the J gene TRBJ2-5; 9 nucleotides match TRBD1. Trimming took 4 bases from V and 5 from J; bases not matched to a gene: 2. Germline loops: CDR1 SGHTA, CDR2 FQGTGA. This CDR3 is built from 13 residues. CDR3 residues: CASSYGTGETQYF. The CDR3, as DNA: TGTGCCAGCAGCTACGGGACAGGGGAGACCCAGTACTTC.

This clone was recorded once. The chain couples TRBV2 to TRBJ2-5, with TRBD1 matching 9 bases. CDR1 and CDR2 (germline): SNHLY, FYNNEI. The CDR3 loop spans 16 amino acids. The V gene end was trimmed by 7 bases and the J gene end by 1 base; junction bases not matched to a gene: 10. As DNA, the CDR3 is TGTGCCAGCAAGGGACAGGGTACACTCCCCCAAGAGACCCAGTACTTC. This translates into CASKGQGTLPQETQYF.